The 24 T cell receptor beta chains below come from one sample, sequenced in a study of technical replicates of blood from a few donors. Sequencing was performed with immunoSEQ multiplex PCR; in TCRdb, only in-frame clones are kept and a portion is missing. The table lists 65,000 to 90,000 clones, more than 85% of them singletons. Sequencing input: T cells isolated from PBMCs. Receptors originate from a human donor in good health.

V gene TRBV11-2 combines with J gene TRBJ2-1; D gene uncertain. Per germline, CDR1 SGHAT and CDR2 FQNNGV. This CDR3 comprises 15 residues. V dropped 1 base and J dropped 9 bases, with 16 bases sitting between them. The CDR3 loop is CASSLVARSDPEQFF. CDR3 DNA: TGTGCCAGCAGCTTAGTTGCTAGAAGCGACCCTGAGCAGTTCTTC.

V gene TRBV5-1 combines with J gene TRBJ2-7, with a tentative D call TRBD1 (6 bases). CDR1 and CDR2 (germline): SGHRS, YFSETQ. V gave up 0 bases and J gave up 5 bases, with 15 bases separating them. The length of the CDR3 is 15 residues. The CDR3 region is CASSLAFPGDDEQYF. DNA for the CDR3: TGCGCCAGCAGCTTGGCCTTTCCAGGGGACGACGAGCAGTACTTC. The variable domain in full, completed from reference TRBV5-1 and TRBJ2-7, reads KAGVTQTPRYLIKTRGQQVTLSCSPISGHRSVSWYQQTPGQGLQFLFEYFSETQRNKGNFPGRFSGRQFSNSRSEMNVSTLELGDSALYLCASSLAFPGDDEQYFGPGTRLTVT.

In this sample, this clone turned up once. The chain joins TRBV11-2 to TRBJ2-5; 11 bases are a match to TRBD2. Trimming removed 2 bases from V and 5 bases from J; junction bases left unmatched: 10. Per germline, CDR1 SGHAT and CDR2 FQNNGV. The CDR3 has 17 residues. CDR3 DNA sequence: TGTGCCAGCAGCTTAAAACCCCTAGCGGGAGGTGGGGAGACCCAGTACTTC. Encoded protein: CASSLKPLAGGGETQYF.

The V call is TRBV2, the J call TRBJ2-7; D gene ambiguous. V was shortened by 4 bases and J by 3 bases, with 7 bases between the two germline ends. This CDR3 is 12 amino acids long. The germline V gene has CDR1 SNHLY and CDR2 FYNNEI. CDR3 region: CASSVSNYEQYF. CDR3 nucleotide sequence: TGTGCCAGCAGTGTGAGCAACTACGAGCAGTACTTC.

V is TRBV9 and J is TRBJ2-7; 9 bases fit TRBD1. The CDR3 runs to 17 residues. The junction had 11 bases not matched to a gene; V was cut back by 4 bases and J by 0 bases. CDR1 and CDR2 (germline): SGDLS, YYNGEE. The CDR3 reads CASSPGTGHQLSYEQYF. The CDR3 DNA reads as TGTGCCAGCAGCCCAGGGACAGGGCACCAGCTCTCCTACGAGCAGTACTTC.

The chain joins TRBV18 to TRBJ2-1, with TRBD1 identical over 7 bases. J lost 5 bases, V lost 3 bases, and 4 bases had no gene match. CDR1 and CDR2 from the germline V gene are KGHSH and LQKENI. The CDR3 covers 14 residues. The CDR3 nucleotides are TGTGCCAGCTCACCCGGGACAGATAACAATGAGCAGTTCTTC. This encodes CASSPGTDNNEQFF.

The V call is TRBV27, the J call TRBJ2-3, with D possibly being TRBD1 (6 bases). The CDR3 sequence is 13 residues long. Between the trimmed V and J ends, which lost 3 bases and 6 bases, there was a span of 10 bases. Germline CDR1 MNHEY, CDR2 SMNVEV (reference sequence). Here the CDR3 reads CASSLERGDTQYF. The CDR3 region has the DNA TGTGCCAGCAGTTTGGAAAGGGGGGATACGCAGTATTTT.

J is TRBJ1-2 and V is TRBV28; TRBD1 is a possible D gene (5 bases). The germline V gene has CDR1 MDHEN and CDR2 SYDVKM. This CDR3 is built from 14 residues. V was cut by 1 base and J by 6 bases, with 12 bases left in between. As DNA, the CDR3 is TGTGCCAGCAGTTTATACCCCCAGACAGATGGCTACACCTTC. Its translation is CASSLYPQTDGYTF.

The rearrangement links TRBV2 to TRBJ1-5, with D perhaps matching TRBD1 (5 bases). The V gene lost 4 bases and the J gene lost 1 base, with 8 bases spanning the gap. This CDR3 has 14 amino acids. CDR1 is SNHLY and CDR2 is FYNNEI in the germline V gene. CDR3 residues: CASSAGGSNQPQHF. The CDR3 nucleotides read TGTGCCAGCAGTGCGGGGGGGAGCAATCAGCCCCAGCATTTT. The variable domain in full, with the rest retrieved from reference TRBV2 and TRBJ1-5, is EPEVTQTPSHQVTQMGQEVILRCVPISNHLYFYWYRQILGQKVEFLVSFYNNEISEKSEIFDDQFSVERPDGSNFTLKIRSTKLEDSAMYFCASSAGGSNQPQHFGDGTRLSIL.

V is TRBV28 and J is TRBJ2-1, with 7 positions matching TRBD2. This CDR3 is 15 amino acids long. V lost 7 bases to trimming and J lost 15 bases; unmatched junction nucleotides: 21. The germline V gene encodes CDR1 MDHEN and CDR2 SYDVKM. CDR3: CASILSGPDPAEWFF. DNA of the CDR3: TGTGCCAGCATCCTTAGCGGGCCCGATCCCGCCGAATGGTTCTTC.

The V call is TRBV11-2, the J call TRBJ1-2, with a weak D call TRBD1 (6 bases). The CDR3 length is 16 residues. Trimming removed 5 bases from V and 4 bases from J, with 20 bases in between. The germline CDR1 and CDR2 sequences are SGHAT and FQNNGV. The CDR3 loop is CASSPITGGLPYGYTF. CDR3 DNA sequence: TGTGCCAGCAGCCCAATCACGGGGGGCCTCCCCTATGGCTACACCTTC. The variable domain in full, completed from reference TRBV11-2 and TRBJ1-2, reads EAGVAQSPRYKIIEKRQSVAFWCNPISGHATLYWYQQILGQGPKLLIQFQNNGVVDDSQLPKDRFSAERLKGVDSTLKIQPAKLEDSAVYLCASSPITGGLPYGYTFGSGTRLTVV.

The chain has TRBV5-1 and TRBJ2-1; 11 bases align to TRBD2. The V gene's germline CDR1 is SGHRS and CDR2 YFSETQ. The CDR3 loop spans 17 amino acids. V gave up 4 bases and J gave up 4 bases; unmatched junction bases: 10. The CDR3 is CASSPAGLAGGYNEQFF. DNA for the CDR3: TGCGCCAGCAGCCCCGCGGGATTAGCGGGAGGGTACAATGAGCAGTTCTTC.

The chain recombines TRBV6-4 with TRBJ2-7; no clear D. This CDR3 spans 16 amino acids. From germline, CDR1 is MRHNA and CDR2 SNTAGT. Trimming stripped 6 bases from V and 0 bases from J, with 18 bases between. CDR3 coding DNA: TGTGCCAGCAGCCACCTTTCCCTACGTAGCTCCTACGAGCAGTACTTC. It encodes CASSHLSLRSSYEQYF.

The chain couples TRBV14 to TRBJ1-2, with a possible D match to TRBD1 (5 bases). Trimming shortened V by 2 bases and J by 2 bases, and 15 bases separated the two germline ends. CDR1 and CDR2 from the germline V gene are SGHDN and FVKESK. The CDR3 contains 16 residues. CDR3 bases: TGTGCCAGCAGCCAAAGGGGAAGCCTCGCCAACTATGGCTACACCTTC. This codes for CASSQRGSLANYGYTF.

V is TRBV5-6 and J is TRBJ2-5, with 7 bases fitting TRBD2. Germline V gene data show CDR1 as SGHDT and CDR2 as YYEEEE. After removal of 4 bases from V and 2 bases from J, the junction contained 14 bases not matched to a gene. CDR3 length equals 17 residues. CDR3 protein: CASSRSPGEGLQETQYF. The DNA for the CDR3 is TGTGCCAGCAGCCGCTCCCCCGGGGAGGGGTTACAAGAGACCCAGTACTTC.

V usage is TRBV1 and J usage is TRBJ1-1; TRBD1 was called by the table and not checked on the DNA. TRBV1 is reported as a pseudogene. This CDR3 comprises 13 residues. The CDR3 protein is CTSSLRGNTEAFF. The CDR3 region has the DNA TGCACCAGCAGCCTCAGGGGGAACACTGAAGCTTTCTTT.

This chain connects TRBV15 to TRBJ2-5; TRBD1 is a possible D gene (6 bases). V gave up 0 bases and J gave up 2 bases, with 10 bases separating them. The germline V gene has CDR1 LNHNV and CDR2 YYDKDF (reference sequence). This CDR3 is built from 15 residues. The CDR3 protein is CATSRDTGYQETQYF. CDR3 nucleotides: TGTGCCACCAGCAGAGATACAGGGTATCAAGAGACCCAGTACTTC. The full variable domain, its missing parts supplied by reference TRBV15 and TRBJ2-5, is DAMVIQNPRYQVTQFGKPVTLSCSQTLNHNVMYWYQQKSSQAPKLLFHYYDKDFNNEADTPDNFQSRRPNTSFCFLDIRSPGLGDTAMYLCATSRDTGYQETQYFGPGTRLLVL.

V and J are TRBV9 and TRBJ1-4; tentatively, D is TRBD1 (5 bases). V gave up 2 bases and J gave up 7 bases, with 15 bases separating them. CDR1 and CDR2 (germline): SGDLS, YYNGEE. The CDR3 has 15 residues. The CDR3 DNA follows: TGTGCCAGCAGCGTTTCTGGCGGGGCAGTTGAAAAACTGTTTTTT. Translated: CASSVSGGAVEKLFF. Full variable domain (rest looked up from reference TRBV9 and TRBJ1-4): DSGVTQTPKHLITATGQRVTLRCSPRSGDLSVYWYQQSLDQGLQFLIQYYNGEERAKGNILERFSAQQFPDLHSELNLSSLELGDSALYFCASSVSGGAVEKLFFGSGTQLSVL.

The chain recombines TRBV5-6 with TRBJ2-7; 9 bases line up with TRBD2. The CDR3 contains 16 residues. CDR1 SGHDT and CDR2 YYEEEE come from the germline V gene. Trimming removed 1 base from V and 1 base from J; junction bases left unmatched: 6. The DNA of the CDR3 is TGTGCCAGCAGCTTGAGTTTGGCGGGAGGGTCCTACGAGCAGTACTTC. Translating gives CASSLSLAGGSYEQYF.

This clone came up once. The rearrangement uses TRBV10-3 and TRBJ1-5; D perhaps matches TRBD1 (6 bases). V dropped 6 bases and J dropped 5 bases, with 11 bases sitting between them. CDR1 and CDR2 from the germline V gene are ENHRY and SYGVKD. This CDR3 region has 13 residues. The CDR3 nucleotides are TGTGCCATCAGCGACAGGTGGGATCAGCCCCAGCATTTT. Amino acid sequence: CAISDRWDQPQHF.

Only one count was recorded for this clone. The chain uses TRBV12-1 and TRBJ1-5. TRBV12-1 is noted as a pseudogene. This CDR3 has 14 amino acids. This CDR3 reads CASSFESGNQPQHF. As DNA, the CDR3 is TGTGCCAGCAGCTTTGAATCCGGGAATCAGCCCCAGCATTTT.

The genes are TRBV7-6 and TRBJ2-7; maybe TRBD1 (5 bases). The CDR3 is made up of 15 amino acids. Germline-derived CDR1 and CDR2 are SGHVS and FNYEAQ. V was clipped by 1 base and J by 0 bases, with 10 bases between them. DNA of the CDR3: TGTGCCAGCAGCTTAGAAGGGGTAAGCTCCTACGAGCAGTACTTC. Amino acid sequence: CASSLEGVSSYEQYF.

J is TRBJ2-2 and V is TRBV14; D is unresolved. The germline CDR1 and CDR2 sequences are SGHDN and FVKESK. The CDR3 length is 16 residues. The V end lost 4 bases, the J end lost 0 bases, and 12 bases lay between the germline ends. CDR3 DNA sequence: TGTGCCAGCAGCCTTATAGCCGCTACGAACACCGGGGAGCTGTTTTTT. Translated: CASSLIAATNTGELFF.

This chain uses TRBV2 with TRBJ2-2; tentative D call: TRBD2 (8 bases). This CDR3 is 13 amino acids long. Trimming shortened V by 9 bases and J by 4 bases, and 12 bases separated the two germline ends. CDR1 and CDR2 (germline): SNHLY, FYNNEI. CDR3 nucleotides: TGTGCCAGAGCGGGGGACAGCACCGGGGAGCTGTTTTTT. It specifies CARAGDSTGELFF.